The 22 T cell receptor beta chains listed next were all sequenced from one sample in a study of human T cells and chemical hapten exposure. Each CDR3 protein is one row after TCRdb ran MiXCR on the RACE reads. The sample has around 190,000 distinct CDR3 sequences, under 25% seen once; the top ten hold about 7%. Noted time point: patch test 1, 2 weeks after DPC sensitization. The sample's treatment: therapeutic diphenylcyclopropenone sensitization with weekly scalp DPC. The sample in question was whole blood, obtained in connection with sensitization to the hapten diphenylcyclopropenone (DPC). These receptor sequences come from a woman between 45 and 60 years old with alopecia areata. Some clones in this sample may be carry-over from other donors' samples.

The chain combines TRBV6-1 with TRBJ2-1; no definite D call. Per the germline V gene, CDR1 is MNHNS and CDR2 is SASEGT. The CDR3 totals 13 residues. Deletions cut 7 bases from V and 5 bases from J, with 12 bases between. CDR3 protein: CASNQGRHNEQFF. DNA for the CDR3: TGTGCCAGCAACCAAGGCCGCCACAATGAGCAGTTCTTC.

This chain joins TRBV5-5 and TRBJ2-1; D gene ambiguous. The germline gives CDR1 SGHKS, CDR2 YYEKEE (reference sequence). The CDR3 length is 14 residues. V lost 4 bases and J lost 9, with 17 bases in between. The CDR3 coding sequence is TGTGCCAGCAGCGACTGGGGAAATGATGCTGAGCAGTTCTTC. As protein: CASSDWGNDAEQFF.

Only a few counts were recorded for this clonotype. V is TRBV6-6 and J is TRBJ1-5; 8 bases are a match to TRBD1. The CDR3 covers 14 residues. Per germline, CDR1 MNHNY and CDR2 SVGAGI (reference sequence). Trimming cost V 7 bases and J 5 bases; bases outside gene matches: 7. CDR3 in amino acids: CASTLDREYQPQHF. The DNA for the CDR3 is TGTGCCAGCACCCTGGACAGGGAGTATCAGCCCCAGCATTTT.

The chain recombines TRBV5-5 with TRBJ2-7; 7 positions agree with TRBD2. Germline CDR1 SGHKS, CDR2 YYEKEE (reference sequence). Trimming cost V 3 bases and J 0 bases; bases outside gene matches: 0. This CDR3 is built from 13 residues. DNA for the CDR3: TGTGCCAGCAGCTGCGGGAGCTCCTACGAGCAGTACTTC. As protein: CASSCGSSYEQYF.

This clonotype was detected a few times. The chain links TRBV20-1 to TRBJ2-5, with 9 bases that match TRBD1. The CDR3 contains 14 residues. Germline trimming cut 5 bases from V and 5 bases from J; bases unmatched to any gene: 9. CDR1 is DFQATT, CDR2 SNEGSKA, per germline (reference sequence). CDR3 nucleotides: TGCAGTGCTTTGAAGACAGGGGGTGGGGAGACCCAGTACTTC. This sequence encodes CSALKTGGGETQYF.

V and J are TRBV7-2 and TRBJ2-3; a possible D gene is TRBD2 (6 bases). The CDR3 extends over 14 amino acids. V lost 0 bases and J 4 bases, leaving 8 bases between the germline ends. Germline assignment: CDR1 SGHTA and CDR2 FQGNSA. CDR3 residues: CASSLATRPDTQYF. In DNA form, the CDR3 reads TGTGCCAGCAGCTTAGCGACTAGACCAGATACGCAGTATTTT. Looking up the rest from reference TRBV7-2 and TRBJ2-3 gives the full variable domain: GAGVSQSPSNKVTEKGKDVELRCDPISGHTALYWYRQSLGQGLEFLIYFQGNSAPDKSGLPSDRFSAERTGGSVSTLTIQRTQQEDSAVYLCASSLATRPDTQYFGPGTRLTVL.

This clonotype occurred many times. This rearrangement joins TRBV9 to TRBJ2-1, with 11 bases aligning to TRBD2. The CDR3 is made up of 16 amino acids. In germline, CDR1 is SGDLS, CDR2 YYNGEE. The junction had 10 bases not matched to a gene; V was cut back by 4 bases and J by 7 bases. CDR3 DNA: TGTGCCAGCAGCACTGAGGCTAGCGGGAGGTCGAATGAGCAGTTCTTC. Amino acids: CASSTEASGRSNEQFF.

This chain links TRBV7-2 with TRBJ2-3, with TRBD2 identical over 9 bases. The CDR3 consists of 16 residues. Germline V gene lookup returns CDR1 SGHTA and CDR2 FQGNSA. The ends lost 1 base at V and 4 bases at J; junction bases unmatched: 6. CDR3: CASSLVGGRAPDTQYF. CDR3 sequence (DNA): TGTGCCAGCAGCTTAGTAGGCGGGAGGGCCCCAGATACGCAGTATTTT.

This clonotype was picked up a small number of times. The chain employs TRBV9 and TRBJ2-2; tentatively, D is TRBD2 (6 bases). There are 15 residues in the CDR3. The germline V gene encodes CDR1 SGDLS and CDR2 YYNGEE. The ends were cut back, 1 base at V and 5 bases at J, with 12 bases in the middle. CDR3: CASSVHGSGTGELFF. Here the CDR3 DNA reads TGTGCCAGCAGCGTACACGGGAGCGGGACCGGGGAGCTGTTTTTT.

CDR3 region: CASSDGQELAKNIQYF. In DNA, the CDR3 is TGTGCCAGCAGTGATGGGCAGGAACTAGCCAAAAACATTCAGTACTTC. This chain joins TRBV2 and TRBJ2-4; D uncertain. Germline CDR1 is SNHLY and CDR2 is FYNNEI. V lost 3 bases and J 0 bases, leaving 12 bases between the germline ends. The CDR3 contains 16 residues.

The rearrangement uses TRBV18 and TRBJ1-1; D may be TRBD1 (6 bases). This CDR3 contains 15 residues. From germline, CDR1 is KGHSH and CDR2 LQKENI. The germline V and J ends were trimmed by 1 base and 4 bases, with 13 bases remaining between them. CDR3 sequence reads: CASSPLAQGGTEAFF. CDR3 bases: TGTGCCAGCTCACCACTGGCACAGGGCGGCACTGAAGCTTTCTTT.

About this clonotype: The germline gene is not matched at one end of the junction; a read error may be the cause. The genes are TRBV15 and TRBJ1-1, with a tentative D call TRBD1 (5 bases). This CDR3 has 13 amino acids. Germline assignment: CDR1 LNHNV and CDR2 YYDKDF (reference sequence). CDR3 nucleotides: TGTGCCACCAGGAGAGAGGGGATCTCCGAAGCTTTCTTT. Its protein product is CATRREGISEAFF.

CDR3 loop: CASSPLPGPYEAFF. CDR3 bases: TGCGCCAGCAGCCCATTACCCGGACCCTATGAAGCTTTCTTT. J is TRBJ1-1 and V is TRBV5-1; D remains unclear. Germline CDR1 and CDR2: SGHRS and YFSETQ. The CDR3 length is 14 residues. Trimming took off 4 bases at V and 7 bases at J, with 17 bases between the two ends.

CDR3 nucleotide sequence: TGTGCCAGCCGAGGAGGGACCCCAGGCTCTGGAAACACCATATATTTT. The encoded protein is CASRGGTPGSGNTIYF. The V call is TRBV9, the J call TRBJ1-3, with D possibly TRBD1 on 5 matching bases. The V gene lost 7 bases and the J gene lost 0 bases, with 17 bases spanning the gap. This CDR3 spans 16 amino acids. Germline-derived CDR1 and CDR2 are SGDLS and YYNGEE.

The rearrangement joins TRBV14 to TRBJ2-1, with D possibly TRBD2 on 6 matching bases. CDR3 length: 13 amino acids. V dropped 2 bases and J dropped 7 bases, with 9 bases sitting between them. The germline gives CDR1 SGHDN, CDR2 FVKESK. CDR3 DNA sequence: TGTGCCAGCAGCCAAATCCTAGCGAATGAGCAGTTCTTC. Translated: CASSQILANEQFF.

This chain links TRBV27 with TRBJ1-5, with TRBD1 as a possible D gene (5 bases). Germline V gene lookup returns CDR1 MNHEY and CDR2 SMNVEV (reference sequence). The CDR3 length is 13 residues. Trimming took 5 bases from V and 6 from J, leaving 11 bases between them. The CDR3 bases are TGTGCCAGCAGTGGCCAGGGAACTCAGCCCCAGCATTTT. Its protein product is CASSGQGTQPQHF.

For this clonotype: One end of the junction fails to match germline, which may point to a read error. The chain joins TRBV29-1 to TRBJ2-1, with 7 bases matching TRBD2. This CDR3 has 14 amino acids. Per the germline V gene, CDR1 is SQVTM and CDR2 is ANQGSEA. The CDR3 sequence: CSVRTLGGGNEQFF. CDR3 in DNA: TGTAGCGTGCGCACGTTGGGGGGAGGGAATGAGCAGTTCTTC.

The V and J genes are TRBV5-1 and TRBJ1-2; 7 nucleotides agree with TRBD1. The length of the CDR3 is 15 residues. The V and J ends lost 0 bases and 7 bases, in that order; junction bases with no gene match: 9. Germline CDR1 is SGHRS and CDR2 is YFSETQ. The DNA for the CDR3 is TGCGCCAGCAGCTTGGTTTCAGGGGGAACGGCTGGCTACACCTTC. This gives the protein CASSLVSGGTAGYTF.

The sample holds a few counts of this clonotype. The rearrangement uses TRBV12-3 or TRBV12-4 and TRBJ2-7; D is ambiguous. CDR3 length: 14 residues. Trimming left V 7 bases short and J 0 bases short, with 13 bases between. The CDR3 spells CASTPPANSYEQYF. The CDR3 nucleotides are TGTGCCAGCACCCCCCCAGCGAACTCCTACGAGCAGTACTTC.

CDR3 sequence reads: CASSLGGSLANTEAFF. The CDR3 DNA reads TGCGCCAGCAGCTTAGGGGGGTCTTTGGCGAACACTGAAGCTTTCTTT. This chain uses TRBV5-1 with TRBJ1-1, with D possibly matching TRBD1 (6 bases). V was trimmed by 2 bases and J by 1 base, leaving 15 bases between them. Germline V gene sequence: CDR1 SGHRS, CDR2 YFSETQ. The CDR3 has 16 amino acids.

The V and J genes are TRBV11-2 and TRBJ1-4, with D possibly TRBD1 on 5 matching bases. Trimming removed 10 bases from V and 4 bases from J, with 10 bases in between. Germline lookup yields CDR1 SGHAT and CDR2 FQNNGV. This CDR3 comprises 12 residues. The CDR3 here is CATTGLNEKLFF. The CDR3 DNA is TGTGCCACCACGGGACTTAATGAAAAACTGTTTTTT.

This clonotype was picked up many times. V usage is TRBV6-6 and J usage is TRBJ2-3; tentative D call: TRBD2 (6 bases). This CDR3 is built from 15 residues. Per germline, CDR1 MNHNY and CDR2 SVGAGI (reference sequence). V was clipped by 6 bases and J by 3 bases, with 16 bases between them. This chain's CDR3 is CASRNRRAGTDTQYF. The CDR3 nucleotides read TGTGCCAGCAGAAACCGGAGGGCCGGAACAGATACGCAGTATTTT.